This TCR beta chain was recovered during a study of human T cells and chemical hapten exposure. This clonotype appeared a few times. There are 14 residues in the CDR3. With V trimmed by 4 bases and J by 6 bases, 2 bases remained unmatched. Germline V lookup: CDR1 MNHEY, CDR2 SVGAGI. TCRdb reprocessed the RACE reads via MiXCR and lists one record per CDR3 protein. This sample carries approximately 82,000 distinct CDR3 sequences, over 9.5% of them seen once, and the ten largest clones take roughly 2.2%. Indicated time point: patch test 1, 2 weeks after DPC sensitization. This sample's treatment: therapeutic diphenylcyclopropenone sensitization with weekly scalp DPC.

The chain uses TRBV6-5 and TRBJ1-5, with 11 positions matching TRBD1. This TCR derives from a man between 35 and 55 years old with alopecia areata. Some clones in this sample may be carry-over from other donors' samples. Sequencing used whole blood, obtained in connection with sensitization to the hapten diphenylcyclopropenone (DPC). CDR3 sequence (DNA): TGTGCCAGCAGTTTGGACAGGGGGCGTCAGCCCCAGCATTTT. Translated: CASSLDRGRQPQHF.